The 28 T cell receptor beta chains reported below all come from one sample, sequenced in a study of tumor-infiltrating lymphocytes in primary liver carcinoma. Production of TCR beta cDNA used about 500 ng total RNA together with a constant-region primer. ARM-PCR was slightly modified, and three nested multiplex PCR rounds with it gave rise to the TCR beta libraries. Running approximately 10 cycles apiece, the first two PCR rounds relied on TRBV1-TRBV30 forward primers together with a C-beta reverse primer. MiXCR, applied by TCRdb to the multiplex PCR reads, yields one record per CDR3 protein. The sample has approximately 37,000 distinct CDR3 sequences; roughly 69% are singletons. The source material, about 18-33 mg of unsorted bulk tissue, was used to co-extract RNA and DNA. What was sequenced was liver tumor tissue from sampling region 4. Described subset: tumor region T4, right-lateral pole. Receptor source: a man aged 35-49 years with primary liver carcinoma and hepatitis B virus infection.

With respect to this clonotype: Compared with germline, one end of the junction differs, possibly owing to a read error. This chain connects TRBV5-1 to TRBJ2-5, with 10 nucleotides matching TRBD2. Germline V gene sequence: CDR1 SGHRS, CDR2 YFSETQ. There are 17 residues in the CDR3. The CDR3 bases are TGCGCCAGCAGCTCCTACGGACTAGCGGTAGAGCAAGAGACCGAGTACTTC. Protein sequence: CASSSYGLAVEQETEYF. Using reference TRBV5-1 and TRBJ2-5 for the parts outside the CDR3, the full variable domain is KAGVTQTPRYLIKTRGQQVTLSCSPISGHRSVSWYQQTPGQGLQFLFEYFSETQRNKGNFPGRFSGRQFSNSRSEMNVSTLELGDSALYLCASSSYGLAVEQETEYFGPGTRLLVL.

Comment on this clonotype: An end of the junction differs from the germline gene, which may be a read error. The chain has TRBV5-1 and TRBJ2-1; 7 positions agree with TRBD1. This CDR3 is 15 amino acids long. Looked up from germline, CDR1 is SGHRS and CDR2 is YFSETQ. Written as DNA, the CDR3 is TGCGCCAGCAGCTCTCAGGGGACAGCCTACGATGAACAGTTCTTC. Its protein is CASSSQGTAYDEQFF.

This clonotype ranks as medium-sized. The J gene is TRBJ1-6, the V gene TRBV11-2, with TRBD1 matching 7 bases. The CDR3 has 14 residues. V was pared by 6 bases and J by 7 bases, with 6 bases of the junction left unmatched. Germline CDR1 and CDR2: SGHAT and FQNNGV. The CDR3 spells CASRVGTANSPLHF. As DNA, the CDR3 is TGTGCCAGCAGAGTAGGGACAGCAAATTCACCCCTCCACTTT.

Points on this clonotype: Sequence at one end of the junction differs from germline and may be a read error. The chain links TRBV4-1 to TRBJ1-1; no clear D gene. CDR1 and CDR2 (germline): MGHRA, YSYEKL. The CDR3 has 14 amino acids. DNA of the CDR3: TGCGCCAACAGCAAAGTAAACCCGGGCACTGGAGCTTTCTTT. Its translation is CANSKVNPGTGAFF.

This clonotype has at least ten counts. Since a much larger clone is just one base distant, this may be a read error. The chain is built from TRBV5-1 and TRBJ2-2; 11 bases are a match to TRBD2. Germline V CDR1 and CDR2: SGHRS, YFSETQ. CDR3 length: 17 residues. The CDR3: CASGFETSGRNTGELFF. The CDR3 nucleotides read TGCGCCAGCGGCTTCGAAACTAGCGGGAGGAACACCGGGGAGCTGTTTTTT.

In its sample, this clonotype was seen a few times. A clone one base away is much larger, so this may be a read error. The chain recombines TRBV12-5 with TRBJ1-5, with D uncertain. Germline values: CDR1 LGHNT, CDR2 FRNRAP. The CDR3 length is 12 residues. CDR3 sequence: CTSLRRYQPQHF. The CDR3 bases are TGTACTAGTCTAAGGAGGTATCAGCCCCAGCATTTT.

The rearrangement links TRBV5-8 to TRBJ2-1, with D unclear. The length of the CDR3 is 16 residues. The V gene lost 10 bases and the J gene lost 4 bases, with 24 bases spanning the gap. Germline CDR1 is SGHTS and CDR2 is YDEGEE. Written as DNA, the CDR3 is TGTGCCGGTAGTTTGAGTGGAGTAAGGGCTTACAATGAGCAGTTCTTC. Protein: CAGSLSGVRAYNEQFF.

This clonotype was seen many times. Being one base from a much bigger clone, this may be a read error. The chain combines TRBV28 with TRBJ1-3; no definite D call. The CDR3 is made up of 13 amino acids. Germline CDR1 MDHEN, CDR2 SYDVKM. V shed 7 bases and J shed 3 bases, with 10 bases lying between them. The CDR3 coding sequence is TGTGCCAGCATGGGTGCCTATGGAAACACCATATATTTT. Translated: CASMGAYGNTIYF.

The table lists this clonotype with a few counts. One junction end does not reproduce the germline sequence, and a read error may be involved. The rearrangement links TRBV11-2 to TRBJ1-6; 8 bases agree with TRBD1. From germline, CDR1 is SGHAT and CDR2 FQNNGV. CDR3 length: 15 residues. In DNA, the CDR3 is TGTGCCAGCGGCCAAGGACAGGGAGTGAACTCACCCGTCCACTTT. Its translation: CASGQGQGVNSPVHF.

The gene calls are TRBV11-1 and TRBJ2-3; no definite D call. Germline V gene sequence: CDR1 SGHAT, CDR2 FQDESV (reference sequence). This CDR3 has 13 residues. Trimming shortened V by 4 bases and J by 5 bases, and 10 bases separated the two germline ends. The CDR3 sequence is CASSSIRVDTQYF. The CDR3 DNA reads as TGTGCCAGCAGCTCGATCAGAGTAGATACGCAGTATTTT. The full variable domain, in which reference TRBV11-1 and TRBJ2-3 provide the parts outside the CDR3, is EAEVAQSPRYKITEKSQAVAFWCDPISGHATLYWYRQILGQGPELLVQFQDESVVDDSQLPKDRFSAERLKGVDSTLKIQPAELGDSAMYLCASSSIRVDTQYFGPGTRLTVL.

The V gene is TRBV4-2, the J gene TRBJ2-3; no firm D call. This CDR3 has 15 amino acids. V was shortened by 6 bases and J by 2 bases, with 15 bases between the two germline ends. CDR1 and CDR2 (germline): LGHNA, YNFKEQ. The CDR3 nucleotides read TGTGCCAGCAGTCAATACTACGGGTACACAGATACGCAGTATTTT. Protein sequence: CASSQYYGYTDTQYF.

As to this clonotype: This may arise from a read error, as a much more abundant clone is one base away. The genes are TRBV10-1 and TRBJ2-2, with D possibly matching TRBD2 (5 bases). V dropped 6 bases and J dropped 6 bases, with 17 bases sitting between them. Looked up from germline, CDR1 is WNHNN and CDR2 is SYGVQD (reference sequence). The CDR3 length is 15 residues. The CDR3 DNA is TGCGCCAGCAGGGAGGACGCGAACGGGGCCGGGGAGCTGTTTTTT. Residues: CASREDANGAGELFF.

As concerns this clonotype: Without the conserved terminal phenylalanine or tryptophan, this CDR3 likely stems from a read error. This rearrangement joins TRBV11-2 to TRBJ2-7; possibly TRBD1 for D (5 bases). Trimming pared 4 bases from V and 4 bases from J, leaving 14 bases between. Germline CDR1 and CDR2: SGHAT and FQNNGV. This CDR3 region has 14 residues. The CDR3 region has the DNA TGTGCCAGCAGCTCTAACAGGAGCTCTTACGAGCAGTACTCC. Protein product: CASSSNRSSYEQYS.

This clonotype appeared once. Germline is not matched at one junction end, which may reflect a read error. In DNA form, the CDR3 reads TGCGGCGTTGGGACTAACGAGGTGAACACCGGGGAGCTGTTTTTT. This sequence encodes CGVGTNEVNTGELFF. The chain combines TRBV29-1 with TRBJ2-2, with 7 bases that match TRBD2. Germline V gene data show CDR1 as SQVTM and CDR2 as ANQGSEA. This CDR3 spans 15 amino acids.

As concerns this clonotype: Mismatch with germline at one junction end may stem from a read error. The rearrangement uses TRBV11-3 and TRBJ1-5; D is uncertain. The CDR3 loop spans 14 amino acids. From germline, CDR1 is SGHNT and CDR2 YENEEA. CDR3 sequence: CASNDSYSSQPQHF. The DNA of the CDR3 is TGTGCCAGCAATGATAGCTATAGCAGTCAGCCCCAGCATTTT.

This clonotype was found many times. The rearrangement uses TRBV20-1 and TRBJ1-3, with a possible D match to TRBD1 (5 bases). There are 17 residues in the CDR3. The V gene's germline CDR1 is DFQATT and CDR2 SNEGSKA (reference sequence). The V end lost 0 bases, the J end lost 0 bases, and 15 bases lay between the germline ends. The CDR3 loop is CSARDSDSRPSGNTIYF. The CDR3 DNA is TGCAGTGCTAGAGATTCAGACAGTCGTCCCTCTGGAAACACCATATATTTT.

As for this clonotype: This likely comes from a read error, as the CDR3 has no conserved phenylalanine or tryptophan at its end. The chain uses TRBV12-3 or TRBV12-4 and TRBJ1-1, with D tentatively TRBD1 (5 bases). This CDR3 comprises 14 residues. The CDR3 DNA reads TGTGCCAGCAGTTCGGCAGACAGAAACACTCAAGCTTTCTCT. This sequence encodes CASSSADRNTQAFS.

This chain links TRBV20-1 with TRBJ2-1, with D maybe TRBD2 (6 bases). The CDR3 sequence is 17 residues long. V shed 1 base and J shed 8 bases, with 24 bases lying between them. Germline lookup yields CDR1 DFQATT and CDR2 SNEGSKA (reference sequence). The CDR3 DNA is TGCAGTGCTAGAGGGATAATGTCCGGGACTCAACCGGATGAGCAGTTCTTC. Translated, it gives CSARGIMSGTQPDEQFF.

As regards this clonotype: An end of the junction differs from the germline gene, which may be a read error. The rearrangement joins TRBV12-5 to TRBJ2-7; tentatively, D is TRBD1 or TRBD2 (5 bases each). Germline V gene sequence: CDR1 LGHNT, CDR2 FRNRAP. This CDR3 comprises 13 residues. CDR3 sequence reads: CAIEGTGPYEQYF. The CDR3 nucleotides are TGTGCCATTGAGGGGACCGGTCCCTACGAGCAATACTTC.

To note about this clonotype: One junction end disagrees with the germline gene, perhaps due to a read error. The CDR3 is CASSQNAGSGANILTF. Here the CDR3 DNA reads TGCGCCAGCAGCCAAAATGCCGGCTCTGGGGCCAACATCCTGACCTTC. The J gene is TRBJ2-6, the V gene TRBV4-3, with TRBD1 as a possible D gene (5 bases). The CDR3 contains 16 residues. The germline CDR1 and CDR2 sequences are LGHNA and YSLEER.

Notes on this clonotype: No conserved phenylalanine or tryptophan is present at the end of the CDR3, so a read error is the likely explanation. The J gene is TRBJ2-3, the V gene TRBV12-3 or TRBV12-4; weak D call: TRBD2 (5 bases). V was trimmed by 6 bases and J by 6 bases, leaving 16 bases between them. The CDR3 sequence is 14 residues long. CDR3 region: CASRPTGSGDTQYL. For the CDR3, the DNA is TGTGCCAGCAGGCCTACGGGTTCGGGGGATACGCAGTATCTT.

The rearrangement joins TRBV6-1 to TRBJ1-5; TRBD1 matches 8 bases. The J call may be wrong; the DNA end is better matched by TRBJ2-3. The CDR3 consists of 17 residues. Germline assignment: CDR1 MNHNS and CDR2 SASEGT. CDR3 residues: CASIFTFGQGGNQPQYF. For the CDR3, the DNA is TGTGCCAGCATATTTACCTTCGGACAGGGAGGCAATCAGCCCCAGTATTTT.

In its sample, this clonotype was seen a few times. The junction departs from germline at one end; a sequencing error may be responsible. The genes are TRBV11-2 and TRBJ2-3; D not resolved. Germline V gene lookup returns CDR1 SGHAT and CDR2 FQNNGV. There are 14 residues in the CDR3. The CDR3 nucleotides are TGTGCCAGCAACTTAGCTTATAGCACAGATACGCAGTATTTT. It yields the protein CASNLAYSTDTQYF.

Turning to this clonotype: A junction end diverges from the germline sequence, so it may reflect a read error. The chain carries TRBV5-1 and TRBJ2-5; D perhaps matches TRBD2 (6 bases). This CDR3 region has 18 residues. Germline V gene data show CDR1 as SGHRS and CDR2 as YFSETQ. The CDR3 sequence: CAGSLAGAGGALQETQYF. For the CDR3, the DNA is TGCGCCGGCAGCTTGGCCGGGGCTGGCGGGGCCCTACAAGAGACCCAGTACTTC.

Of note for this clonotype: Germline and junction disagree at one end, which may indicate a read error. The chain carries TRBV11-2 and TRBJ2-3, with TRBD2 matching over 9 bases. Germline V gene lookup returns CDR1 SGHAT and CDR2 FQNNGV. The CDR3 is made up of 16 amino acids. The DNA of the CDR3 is TGTGCCAGCAGTTCGGGAGTAGCGGGAGTGGCAGATACGCACCATTTT. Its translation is CASSSGVAGVADTHHF.

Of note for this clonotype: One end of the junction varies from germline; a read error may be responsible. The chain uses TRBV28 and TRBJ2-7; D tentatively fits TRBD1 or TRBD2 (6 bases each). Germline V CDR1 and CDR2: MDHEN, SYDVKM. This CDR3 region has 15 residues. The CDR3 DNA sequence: TGTGCCAGCTCCCGCCAAAGCAGGGGACTCTACGAGCTGTACTTC. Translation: CASSRQSRGLYELYF.

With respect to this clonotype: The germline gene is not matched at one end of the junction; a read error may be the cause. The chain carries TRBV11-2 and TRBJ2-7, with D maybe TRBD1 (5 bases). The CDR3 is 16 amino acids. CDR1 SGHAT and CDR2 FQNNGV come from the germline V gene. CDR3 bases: TGTGCCATCAGCTTAACAGGTGGCCCCTTTGACTACGAGCAGTACTTC. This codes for CAISLTGGPFDYEQYF. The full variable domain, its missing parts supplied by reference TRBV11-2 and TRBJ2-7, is EAGVAQSPRYKIIEKRQSVAFWCNPISGHATLYWYQQILGQGPKLLIQFQNNGVVDDSQLPKDRFSAERLKGVDSTLKIQPAKLEDSAVYLCAISLTGGPFDYEQYFGPGTRLTVT.

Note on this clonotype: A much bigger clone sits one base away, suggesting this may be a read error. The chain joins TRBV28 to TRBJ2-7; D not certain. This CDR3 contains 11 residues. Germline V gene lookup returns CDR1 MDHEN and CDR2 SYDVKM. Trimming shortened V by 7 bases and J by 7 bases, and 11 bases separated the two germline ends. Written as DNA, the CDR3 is TGTGCCAGCAATCTCCCGGAGGAGCAGTACTTC. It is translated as CASNLPEEQYF.